This T cell receptor (beta chain) was identified during a study of blood T cells in healthy people across ages. The table lists this clonotype with a few counts. A much larger clone sits a single nucleotide away, making a read error possible. The V gene's germline CDR1 is ENHRY and CDR2 SYGVKD. The ends lost 6 bases at V and 7 bases at J; junction bases unmatched: 7. The CDR3 spans 13 residues. It was with a sample-barcoded 5' primer and a J-beta primer mix that a second PCR of about 6 to 12 cycles was run. TCRdb passed the 5' RACE reads through MiXCR, listing each CDR3 protein once. The sample consists of about 650,000 distinct CDR3 sequences, 40% to 65% of them appearing once.

Sequencing was performed on blood. This chain connects TRBV10-3 to TRBJ2-7, with TRBD1 matching over 9 bases. The TCR was taken from a woman of 80 years or more in good health. DNA for the CDR3: TGTGCCATCAGGGGACAGGGCTACAATGAGCAGTACTTC. This translates into CAIRGQGYNEQYF.